The text below deals with one T cell receptor beta chain. Its antigen remains unknown. The PCR made use of 60 Vbeta and 13 Jbeta primers. Profiling relied on immunoSEQ multiplex PCR, and the TCRdb table lists in-frame clones only, not all of them. The table records 150,000 or so clones, 70% to 80% of them present only once. The data stem from a study of cytomegalovirus exposure and HLA in healthy donors. The J segment lost 6 bases and the V segment lost 7 bases, leaving 10 bases of the junction unmatched. This CDR3 has 16 amino acids. Germline V lookup: CDR1 MNHEY, CDR2 SMNVEV (reference sequence). Study conclusions and caveats: DRB1 showed the most TCR associations and HLA-C the fewest in a later analysis, as rates varied by HLA locus. The study had only CMV serostatus as immune exposure information.

Input material: PBMCs. The V call is TRBV27, the J call TRBJ1-6, with TRBD1 matching over 9 bases. The source is a female donor in good health and CMV-seronegative. The CDR3 DNA reads as TGTGCCAGCACCCTTTTCCGGGACAGGGCTAATTCACCCCTCCACTTT. It codes for CASTLFRDRANSPLHF.